Each of the 2 T cell receptor beta chains below was sequenced from the same sample in a study of OX40 agonist ivuxolimab in advanced cancers. Repertoires were generated with immunoSEQ multiplex PCR, while TCRdb's copy carries only in-frame clones and drops some. Among 60,000 or so clones listed, more than 65% were seen once. This material consisted of CD4+ or CD8+ T cells sorted from blood, taken in a trial of the OX40 agonist ivuxolimab. These receptors came from an adult with an advanced solid tumor such as melanoma, head and neck, liver or kidney cancer.

The rearrangement links TRBV4-2 to TRBJ2-7; TRBD2 aligns across 10 bases. J lost 4 bases, V lost 1 base, and 7 bases had no gene match. This CDR3 contains 16 residues. Germline assignment: CDR1 LGHNA and CDR2 YNFKEQ. Here the CDR3 reads CASSQAASGGAYEQYF. The CDR3 DNA follows: TGTGCCAGCAGCCAAGCGGCCAGCGGGGGGGCTTACGAGCAGTACTTC.

The chain carries TRBV5-1 and TRBJ2-2, with TRBD1 as a possible D gene (6 bases). The V gene lost 4 bases and the J gene lost 4 bases, with 17 bases spanning the gap. This CDR3 has 16 amino acids. Germline V gene data show CDR1 as SGHRS and CDR2 as YFSETQ. This chain's CDR3 is CASSVMNRVGTGELFF. In nucleotides, the CDR3 is TGCGCCAGCAGCGTCATGAACAGGGTGGGCACCGGGGAGCTGTTTTTT.